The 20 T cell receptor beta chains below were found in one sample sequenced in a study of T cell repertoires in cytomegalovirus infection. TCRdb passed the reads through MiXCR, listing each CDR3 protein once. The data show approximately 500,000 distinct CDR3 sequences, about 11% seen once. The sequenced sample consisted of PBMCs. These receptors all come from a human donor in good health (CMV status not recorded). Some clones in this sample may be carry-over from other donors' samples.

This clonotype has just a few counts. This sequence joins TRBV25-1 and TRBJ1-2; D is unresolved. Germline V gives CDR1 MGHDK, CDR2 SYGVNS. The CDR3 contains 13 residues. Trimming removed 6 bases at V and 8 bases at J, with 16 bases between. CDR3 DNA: TGTGCCAGCAGCCCCCCGATAGACGGAGGCTACACCTTC. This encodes CASSPPIDGGYTF.

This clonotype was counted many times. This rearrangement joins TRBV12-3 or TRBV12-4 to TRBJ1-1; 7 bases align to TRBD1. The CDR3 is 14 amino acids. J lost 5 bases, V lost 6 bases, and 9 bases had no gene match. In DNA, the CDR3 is TGTGCCAGCAGCAGTCAGTCGGACAGGACTGAAGCTTTCTTT. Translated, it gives CASSSQSDRTEAFF.

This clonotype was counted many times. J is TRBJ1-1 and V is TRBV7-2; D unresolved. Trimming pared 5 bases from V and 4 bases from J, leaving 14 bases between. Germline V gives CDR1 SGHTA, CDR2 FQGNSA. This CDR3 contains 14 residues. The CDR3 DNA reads TGTGCCAGCAGCCCCGCTAGGGAAAGCACTGAAGCTTTCTTT. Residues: CASSPARESTEAFF.

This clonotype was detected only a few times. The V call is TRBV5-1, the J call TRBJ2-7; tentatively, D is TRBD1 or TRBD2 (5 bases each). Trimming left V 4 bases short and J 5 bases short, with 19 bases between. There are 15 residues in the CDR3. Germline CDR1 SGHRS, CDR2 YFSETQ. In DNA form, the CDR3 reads TGCGCCAGCAGCCGCGAACCAGGGACCACTCACGAGCAGTACTTC. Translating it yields CASSREPGTTHEQYF.

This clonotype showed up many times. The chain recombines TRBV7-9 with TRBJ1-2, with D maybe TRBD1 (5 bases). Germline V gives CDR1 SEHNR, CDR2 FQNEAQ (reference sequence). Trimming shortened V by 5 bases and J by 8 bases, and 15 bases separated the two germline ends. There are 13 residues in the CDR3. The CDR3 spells CASSRDGWGGYTF. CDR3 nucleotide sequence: TGTGCCAGCAGCCGGGACGGCTGGGGGGGCTACACCTTC. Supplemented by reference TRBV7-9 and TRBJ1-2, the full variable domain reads DTGVSQNPRHKITKRGQNVTFRCDPISEHNRLYWYRQTLGQGPEFLTYFQNEAQLEKSRLLSDRFSAERPKGSFSTLEIQRTEQGDSAMYLCASSRDGWGGYTFGSGTRLTVV.

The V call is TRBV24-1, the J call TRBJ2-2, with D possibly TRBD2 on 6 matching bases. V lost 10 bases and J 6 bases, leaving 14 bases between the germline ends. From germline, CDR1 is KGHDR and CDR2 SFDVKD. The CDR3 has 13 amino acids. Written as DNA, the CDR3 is TGTGCCACTCGTGGAGGGTCCTCCGGGGAGCTGTTTTTT. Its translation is CATRGGSSGELFF.

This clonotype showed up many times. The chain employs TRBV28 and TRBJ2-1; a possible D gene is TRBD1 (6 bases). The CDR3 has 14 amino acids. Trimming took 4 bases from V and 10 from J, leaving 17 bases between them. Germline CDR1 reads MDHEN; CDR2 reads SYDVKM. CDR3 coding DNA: TGTGCCAGCAGTTATGGGGGCTTAAGAGACGAGCAGTTCTTC. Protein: CASSYGGLRDEQFF.

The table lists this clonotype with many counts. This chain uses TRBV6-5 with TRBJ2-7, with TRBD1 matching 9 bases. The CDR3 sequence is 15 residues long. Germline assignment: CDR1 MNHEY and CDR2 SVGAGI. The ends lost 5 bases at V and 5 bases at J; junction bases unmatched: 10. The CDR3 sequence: CASSQPGTGRDEQYF. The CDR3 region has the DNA TGTGCCAGCAGTCAACCCGGGACAGGGAGGGACGAGCAGTACTTC.

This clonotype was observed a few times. The CDR3 DNA sequence: TGTGCCAGCAGCCATGGGGATCGAGCCTACGAGCAGTACTTC. Amino acids: CASSHGDRAYEQYF. The chain has TRBV3-1 and TRBJ2-7; D not certain. V lost 3 bases and J lost 2, with 11 bases in between. The CDR3 has 14 amino acids. Germline-derived CDR1 and CDR2 are LGHDT and YNNKEL (reference sequence).

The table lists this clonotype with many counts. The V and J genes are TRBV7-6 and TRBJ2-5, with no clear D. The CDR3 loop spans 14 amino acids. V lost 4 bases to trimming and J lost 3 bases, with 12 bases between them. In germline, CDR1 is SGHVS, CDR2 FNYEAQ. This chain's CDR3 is CASSSRRMEETQYF. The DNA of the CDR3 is TGTGCCAGCAGCTCCAGACGGATGGAAGAGACCCAGTACTTC.

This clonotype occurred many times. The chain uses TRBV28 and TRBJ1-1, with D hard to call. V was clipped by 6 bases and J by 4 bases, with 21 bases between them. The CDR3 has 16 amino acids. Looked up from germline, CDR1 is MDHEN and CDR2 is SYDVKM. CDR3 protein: CASSNAKSGPVTEAFF. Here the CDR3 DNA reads TGTGCCAGCAGCAACGCCAAATCCGGGCCGGTCACTGAAGCTTTCTTT.

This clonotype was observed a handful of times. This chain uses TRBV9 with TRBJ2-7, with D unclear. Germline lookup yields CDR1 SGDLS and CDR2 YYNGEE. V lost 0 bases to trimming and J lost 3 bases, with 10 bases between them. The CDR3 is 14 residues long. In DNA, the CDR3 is TGTGCCAGCAGCGTAGCCCCCGGAGACTACGAGCAGTACTTC. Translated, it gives CASSVAPGDYEQYF.

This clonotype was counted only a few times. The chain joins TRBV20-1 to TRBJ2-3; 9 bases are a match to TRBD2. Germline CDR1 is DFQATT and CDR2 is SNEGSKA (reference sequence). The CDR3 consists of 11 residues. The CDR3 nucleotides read TGCGTGTCGGCGGGAGGGAGTTCGCAGTATTTT. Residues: CVSAGGSSQYF.

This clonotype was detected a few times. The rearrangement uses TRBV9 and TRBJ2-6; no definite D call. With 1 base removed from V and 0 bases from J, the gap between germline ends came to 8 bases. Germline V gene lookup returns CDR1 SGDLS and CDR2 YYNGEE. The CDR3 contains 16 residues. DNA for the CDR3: TGTGCCAGCAGCGTATTTACCATCTCTGGGGCCAACGTCCTGACTTTC. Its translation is CASSVFTISGANVLTF.

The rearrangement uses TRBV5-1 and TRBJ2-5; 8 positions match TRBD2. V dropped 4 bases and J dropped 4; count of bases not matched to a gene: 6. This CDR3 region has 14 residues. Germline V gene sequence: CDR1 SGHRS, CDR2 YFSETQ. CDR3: CASSEAGAPETQYF. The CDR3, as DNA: TGCGCCAGCAGCGAAGCGGGGGCCCCAGAGACCCAGTACTTC.

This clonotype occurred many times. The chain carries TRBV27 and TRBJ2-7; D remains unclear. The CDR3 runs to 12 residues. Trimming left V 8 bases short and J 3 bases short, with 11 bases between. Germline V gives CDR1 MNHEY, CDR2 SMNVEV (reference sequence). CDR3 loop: CASAKGNYEQYF. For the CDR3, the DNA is TGTGCCAGCGCCAAGGGAAACTACGAGCAGTACTTC.

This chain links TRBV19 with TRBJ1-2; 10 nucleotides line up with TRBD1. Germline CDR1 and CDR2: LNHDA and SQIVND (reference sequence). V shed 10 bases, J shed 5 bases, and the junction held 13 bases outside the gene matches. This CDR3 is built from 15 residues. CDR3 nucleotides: TGTGCCACTCGCAGGGGGACAGGGGCGTCTTATGGCTACACCTTC. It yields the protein CATRRGTGASYGYTF.

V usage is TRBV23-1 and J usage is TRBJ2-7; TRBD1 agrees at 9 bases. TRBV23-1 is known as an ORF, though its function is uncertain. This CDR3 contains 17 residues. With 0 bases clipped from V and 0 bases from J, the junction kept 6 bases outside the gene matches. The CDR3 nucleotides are TGCGCCAGCAGTCAATCGCCGCGACAGGGGGACTCCTACGAGCAGTACTTC. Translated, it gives CASSQSPRQGDSYEQYF.

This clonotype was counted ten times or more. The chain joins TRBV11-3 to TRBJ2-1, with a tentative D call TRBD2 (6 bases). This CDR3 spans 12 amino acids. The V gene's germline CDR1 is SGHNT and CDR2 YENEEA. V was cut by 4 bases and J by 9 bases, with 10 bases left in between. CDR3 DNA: TGTGCCAGCAGCTCCCGGCGGGGTGAGCAGTTCTTC. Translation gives CASSSRRGEQFF.

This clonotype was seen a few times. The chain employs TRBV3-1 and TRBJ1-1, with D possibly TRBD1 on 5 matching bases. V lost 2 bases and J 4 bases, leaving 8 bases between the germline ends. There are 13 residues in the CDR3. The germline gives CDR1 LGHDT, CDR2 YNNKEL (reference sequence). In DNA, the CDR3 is TGTGCCAGCAGCCAATTAGACAGCACTGAAGCTTTCTTT. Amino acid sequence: CASSQLDSTEAFF. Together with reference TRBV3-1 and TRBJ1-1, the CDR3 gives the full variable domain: DTAVSQTPKYLVTQMGNDKSIKCEQNLGHDTMYWYKQDSKKFLKIMFSYNNKELIINETVPNRFSPKSPDKAHLNLHINSLELGDSAVYFCASSQLDSTEAFFGQGTRLTVV.